The clone carrying this TCR beta chain was observed many times. Antigen specificity is unknown. The data originate from a study of T cells in Graves' hyperthyroidism and ophthalmopathy. The study, taken as a whole, reports: Blood samples included most of the expanded thyroid clonotypes exceeding 0.001.

Diagnoses used clinical symptoms, serum thyroxine and TRAb, thyroid ultrasound and orbital computed tomography. The source of the PBMCs was over 8.5 ml of fresh peripheral blood. Regions amplified from RNA transcripts were the TCR beta CDR3 regions. First-round RT-PCR of the TCR CDR3 relied on the HTBI primer set. TCRdb recomputed calls from the multiplex PCR reads with MiXCR, one row per CDR3 protein. There are fewer than 650,000 distinct CDR3 sequences in the sample; about 15% occur only once, and 4% to 5.5% lies in the top ten. V lost 2 bases, J lost 0 bases, and 14 bases lay in between. Germline values: CDR1 MNHEY, CDR2 SVGEGT. CDR3 size: 17 residues.

The source is a woman in her thirties or forties with Graves' ophthalmopathy. The J gene is TRBJ1-5, the V gene TRBV6-2 or TRBV6-3; weak D call: TRBD1 (6 bases). The sample taken for sequencing was blood. The CDR3 loop is CASSYGRGRGSNQPQHF. The CDR3 DNA is TGTGCCAGCAGTTACGGGCGGGGGCGCGGTAGCAATCAGCCCCAGCATTTT.